Given below is one T cell receptor beta chain in context. As yet, its antigen is unknown. The sample is drawn from a study of STAT5B mutations in CD4+ large granular lymphocyte leukemia. Study-level points and caveats: Data were not HLA-matched across samples. 8/27 top patient clones versus 2/35 control clones were TRBV06-family.

Sequencing used immunoSEQ multiplex PCR; TCRdb keeps in-frame clones, though not all of them. The repertoire holds fewer than 30,000 clones, with roughly 79% as singletons. The germline V and J ends were trimmed by 2 bases and 3 bases, with 8 bases remaining between them. Germline assignment: CDR1 MNHNS and CDR2 SASEGT. The CDR3 contains 14 residues. This TCR was sampled from a human donor in good health. The sample was CD4+ T cells from blood buffy coats. V usage is TRBV6-1 and J usage is TRBJ2-1, with D perhaps matching TRBD1 (6 bases). The CDR3: CASSESRGYNEQFF. CDR3 nucleotides: TGTGCCAGCAGTGAATCCAGGGGCTACAATGAGCAGTTCTTC.